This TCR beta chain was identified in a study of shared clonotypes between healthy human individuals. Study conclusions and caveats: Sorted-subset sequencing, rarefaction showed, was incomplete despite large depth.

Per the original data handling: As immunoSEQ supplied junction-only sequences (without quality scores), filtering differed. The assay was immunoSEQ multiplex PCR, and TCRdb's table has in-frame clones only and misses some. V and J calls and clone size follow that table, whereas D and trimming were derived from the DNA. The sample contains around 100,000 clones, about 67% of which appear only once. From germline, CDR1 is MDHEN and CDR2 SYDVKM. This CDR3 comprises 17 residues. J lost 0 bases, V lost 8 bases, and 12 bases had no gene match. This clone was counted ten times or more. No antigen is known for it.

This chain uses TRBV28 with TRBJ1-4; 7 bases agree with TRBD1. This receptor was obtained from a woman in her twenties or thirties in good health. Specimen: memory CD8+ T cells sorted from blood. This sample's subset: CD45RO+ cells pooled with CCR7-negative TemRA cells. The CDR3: CASGKQGSAATNEKLFF. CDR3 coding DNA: TGTGCCAGCGGAAAACAGGGGTCAGCAGCAACTAATGAAAAACTGTTTTTT.